One sample yielded the 14 T cell receptor beta chains listed below, sequenced in a study of blood T cell repertoires in COVID-19. This table comes from immunoSEQ multiplex PCR, and its TCRdb copy is limited to in-frame clones, with some not included. The table lists roughly 180,000 clones, approximately 90% of them singletons. The sequenced sample was PBMCs or T cells enriched from blood (not recorded which). The receptors here all came from a woman aged 30 to 39 who had recovered from COVID-19.

This clone showed up just a few times. The V gene is TRBV13, the J gene TRBJ2-7; D uncertain. Looked up from germline, CDR1 is PRHDT and CDR2 is FYEKMQ (reference sequence). Trimming cost V 0 bases and J 1 base, with 7 bases left between them. The CDR3 runs 14 residues. The CDR3 nucleotides are TGTGCCAGCAGCTTAGGCCCAGTTTCCTACGAGCAGTACTTC. Translating gives CASSLGPVSYEQYF.

In DNA form, the CDR3 reads TGTGCCAGCTCACCGACTAGCGCCACCGGGGAGCTGTTTTTT. Translating gives CASSPTSATGELFF. This chain connects TRBV18 to TRBJ2-2; TRBD2 aligns across 8 bases. The germline V gene encodes CDR1 KGHSH and CDR2 LQKENI. J lost 4 bases, V lost 3 bases, and 1 base had no gene match. The CDR3 spans 14 residues.

The chain is built from TRBV13 and TRBJ1-6; D ambiguous. The CDR3 has 12 amino acids. The V and J ends lost 0 bases and 13 bases respectively, with 7 bases between them. Looked up from germline, CDR1 is PRHDT and CDR2 is FYEKMQ (reference sequence). CDR3 residues: CASSLGPRPLHF. DNA of the CDR3: TGTGCCAGCAGCTTAGGCCCGCGGCCCCTCCACTTT.

This clone is a singleton in its sample. The V and J genes are TRBV6-2 or TRBV6-3 and TRBJ2-3, with 7 nucleotides matching TRBD2. V lost 0 bases, J lost 6 bases, and 9 bases stayed unmatched. The CDR3 has 16 residues. Germline V lookup: CDR1 MNHEY, CDR2 SVGEGT. As DNA, the CDR3 is TGTGCCAGCAGTTACTCGAGTCGGGGGGAGGAGGATACGCAGTATTTT. As protein: CASSYSSRGEEDTQYF.

V usage is TRBV2 and J usage is TRBJ2-1; tentative D call: TRBD2 (7 bases). V was shortened by 8 bases and J by 0 bases, with 11 bases between the two germline ends. CDR3 size: 14 residues. Germline lookup yields CDR1 SNHLY and CDR2 FYNNEI. DNA for the CDR3: TGTGCCAGCCGACGGGGGGCCTCCTACAATGAGCAGTTCTTC. Translating it yields CASRRGASYNEQFF. Full variable domain (remainder filled in from reference TRBV2 and TRBJ2-1): EPEVTQTPSHQVTQMGQEVILRCVPISNHLYFYWYRQILGQKVEFLVSFYNNEISEKSEIFDDQFSVERPDGSNFTLKIRSTKLEDSAMYFCASRRGASYNEQFFGPGTRLTVL.

Worth noting for this clone: The sample contains more than one DNA sequence encoding this CDR3. The chain joins TRBV9 to TRBJ1-2; D is ambiguous. Per germline, CDR1 SGDLS and CDR2 YYNGEE. V lost 0 bases and J 3 bases, leaving 6 bases between the germline ends. CDR3 length equals 13 residues. The DNA of the CDR3 is TGTGCCAGCAGCGTAGACAGAGACTATGGCTACACCTTC. Translating gives CASSVDRDYGYTF. Together with reference TRBV9 and TRBJ1-2, the CDR3 gives the full variable domain: DSGVTQTPKHLITATGQRVTLRCSPRSGDLSVYWYQQSLDQGLQFLIQYYNGEERAKGNILERFSAQQFPDLHSELNLSSLELGDSALYFCASSVDRDYGYTFGSGTRLTVV.

The CDR3 sequence is CASSISDGGDTQYF. The CDR3 DNA reads as TGTGCCAGTAGTATCTCGGACGGAGGAGATACGCAGTATTTT. The J gene is TRBJ2-3, the V gene TRBV19; D possibly corresponds to TRBD2 (5 bases). V shed 3 bases and J shed 5 bases, with 12 bases lying between them. The CDR3 runs to 14 residues. CDR1 and CDR2 (germline): LNHDA, SQIVND (reference sequence).

The chain recombines TRBV6-1 with TRBJ1-1; D gene uncertain. The CDR3 spans 13 residues. V was clipped by 1 base and J by 3 bases, with 6 bases between them. The germline V gene encodes CDR1 MNHNS and CDR2 SASEGT. CDR3 sequence (DNA): TGTGCCAGCAGTGAAGGGGCCCACACTGAAGCTTTCTTT. Amino acids: CASSEGAHTEAFF.

In its sample, this clone was seen a few times. The chain carries TRBV4-2 and TRBJ1-1, with 9 nucleotides matching TRBD1. CDR1 and CDR2 (germline): LGHNA, YNFKEQ. The CDR3 loop spans 16 amino acids. V trimming: 2 bases; J trimming: 4 bases; junction bases outside the gene matches: 8. The CDR3, as DNA: TGTGCCAGCAGCCAAAGAACAGGGGGCGTTCGCACTGAAGCTTTCTTT. Protein product: CASSQRTGGVRTEAFF.

This clone occurred a few times. The chain couples TRBV4-1 to TRBJ1-4; 10 nucleotides align to TRBD1. This CDR3 has 19 residues. V shed 4 bases, J shed 5 bases, and the junction held 16 bases outside the gene matches. The germline gives CDR1 MGHRA, CDR2 YSYEKL. CDR3 sequence (DNA): TGCGCCAGCAGCCGAATAGTGGGACAGGGGTCCTTCGCGAATGAAAAACTGTTTTTT. Translation: CASSRIVGQGSFANEKLFF.

The chain recombines TRBV4-2 with TRBJ2-7, with a weak D call TRBD1 (8 bases). The germline V and J ends were trimmed by 1 base and 3 bases, with 19 bases remaining between them. The germline CDR1 and CDR2 sequences are LGHNA and YNFKEQ. The CDR3 consists of 17 residues. This CDR3 reads CASSQAGQGGSNYEQYF. The CDR3 nucleotides are TGTGCCAGCAGCCAAGCCGGACAGGGAGGGAGCAACTACGAGCAGTACTTC.

This chain uses TRBV12-3 or TRBV12-4 with TRBJ1-2; D possibly corresponds to TRBD1 (5 bases). This CDR3 region has 13 residues. Trimming shortened V by 3 bases and J by 4 bases, and 9 bases separated the two germline ends. Here the CDR3 reads CASSLQGSYGYTF. The CDR3 DNA reads TGTGCCAGCAGTTTGCAGGGAAGCTATGGCTACACCTTC.

This chain joins TRBV4-3 and TRBJ2-2, with TRBD2 as a possible D gene (7 bases). Germline V gene data show CDR1 as LGHNA and CDR2 as YSLEER. Trimming cost V 3 bases and J 5 bases, with 13 bases left between them. The CDR3 has 15 amino acids. DNA for the CDR3: TGCGCCAGCAGCCACTGGGGGGGCCGTACCGGGGAGCTGTTTTTT. This translates into CASSHWGGRTGELFF.

The chain is built from TRBV4-2 and TRBJ1-2; TRBD1 aligns across 8 bases. From germline, CDR1 is LGHNA and CDR2 YNFKEQ. V lost 3 bases and J lost 3; bases outside the gene matches: 6. The CDR3 is 15 amino acids. CDR3 loop: CASSQEDRAHYGYTF. Here the CDR3 DNA reads TGTGCCAGCAGCCAGGAGGACAGGGCTCACTATGGCTACACCTTC.